These 26 T cell receptor beta chains originate from one sample sequenced in a study of Ad26.COV2.S vaccination and SARS-CoV-2 variants. This table comes from immunoSEQ multiplex PCR, and its TCRdb copy is limited to in-frame clones, with some not included. The table records about 440,000 clones, roughly 88% of them present only once. Regarding treatment: around 19 received Ad26.COV2.S at low or high dose, single or two shots; roughly 5 received placebo; per-sample allocation not given. Sampling was performed 63 days after the first vaccine or placebo injection. Sequences were derived from peripheral blood, sampled in a trial of Ad26.COV2.S vaccine versus placebo. Source of these receptors: a person between 18 and 65 years old who received the Ad26.COV2.S COVID-19 vaccine or a placebo.

The V call is TRBV7-9, the J call TRBJ1-1, with TRBD1 identical over 7 bases. Trimming at V came to 1 base and at J to 5 bases, leaving 4 bases not matched to a gene. There are 14 residues in the CDR3. Germline V gives CDR1 SEHNR, CDR2 FQNEAQ (reference sequence). The CDR3 is CASSLEGRGTEAFF. CDR3 coding DNA: TGTGCCAGCAGCTTAGAAGGCAGGGGGACTGAAGCTTTCTTT.

This chain uses TRBV6-4 with TRBJ2-5; TRBD1 matches at 9 bases. This CDR3 has 18 residues. Germline assignment: CDR1 MRHNA and CDR2 SNTAGT. After removal of 1 base from V and 4 bases from J, the junction contained 13 bases not matched to a gene. The CDR3 region is CASSDFLGQGQGRETQYF. The CDR3 DNA reads TGTGCCAGCAGTGACTTCCTTGGTCAGGGACAGGGTCGAGAGACCCAGTACTTC.

This clone has only one observation. The V call is TRBV27, the J call TRBJ2-3; D may be TRBD1 (5 bases). This CDR3 has 15 residues. V dropped 2 bases and J dropped 6 bases, with 15 bases sitting between them. Germline CDR1 reads MNHEY; CDR2 reads SMNVEV (reference sequence). CDR3 region: CASSLERSGWDTQYF. Written as DNA, the CDR3 is TGTGCCAGCAGTTTAGAGAGGTCAGGGTGGGATACGCAGTATTTT.

J is TRBJ2-5 and V is TRBV5-1; D gene unclear. Germline V CDR1 and CDR2: SGHRS, YFSETQ. The CDR3 runs 17 residues. V lost 0 bases, J lost 3 bases, and 18 bases lay in between. The CDR3 protein is CASSLAVVIQQKETQYF. CDR3 DNA: TGCGCCAGCAGCTTGGCCGTTGTCATCCAACAAAAAGAGACCCAGTACTTC.

This sequence joins TRBV6-2 or TRBV6-3 and TRBJ2-1; D remains ambiguous. V lost 2 bases, J lost 10 bases, and 15 bases lay in between. Germline CDR1 reads MNHEY; CDR2 reads SVGEGT. This CDR3 has 14 amino acids. The CDR3 DNA reads TGTGCCAGCAGTTACGGGCTCCTAACCGTGGAGCAGTTCTTC. Amino acid sequence: CASSYGLLTVEQFF.

This chain links TRBV7-9 with TRBJ2-1, with D perhaps being TRBD1 or TRBD2 (5 bases each). Trimming took off 6 bases at V and 6 bases at J, with 12 bases between the two ends. The CDR3 is made up of 13 amino acids. Germline CDR1 and CDR2: SEHNR and FQNEAQ (reference sequence). The CDR3 region is CASRSGTGNEQFF. CDR3 DNA: TGTGCCAGCAGGTCAGGGACCGGCAATGAGCAGTTCTTC. Full variable domain (outside the CDR3, taken from reference TRBV7-9 and TRBJ2-1): DTGVSQNPRHKITKRGQNVTFRCDPISEHNRLYWYRQTLGQGPEFLTYFQNEAQLEKSRLLSDRFSAERPKGSFSTLEIQRTEQGDSAMYLCASRSGTGNEQFFGPGTRLTVL.

The rearrangement joins TRBV28 to TRBJ1-4; a weak D match, TRBD1 (6 bases). This CDR3 contains 15 residues. Germline V gene sequence: CDR1 MDHEN, CDR2 SYDVKM. Trimming took off 6 bases at V and 0 bases at J, with 11 bases between the two ends. CDR3 residues: CASRLTGATNEKLFF. The CDR3 DNA sequence: TGTGCCAGCAGGTTGACAGGAGCAACTAATGAAAAACTGTTTTTT. The variable domain in full, completed from reference TRBV28 and TRBJ1-4, reads DVKVTQSSRYLVKRTGEKVFLECVQDMDHENMFWYRQDPGLGLRLIYFSYDVKMKEKGDIPEGYSVSREKKERFSLILESASTNQTSMYLCASRLTGATNEKLFFGSGTQLSVL.

This clone appeared a single time. The genes are TRBV2 and TRBJ2-5; D call uncertain. The CDR3 runs 15 residues. Trimming cost V 7 bases and J 5 bases, with 20 bases left between them. Germline assignment: CDR1 SNHLY and CDR2 FYNNEI. This CDR3 is CASTPRTPTWETQYF. As DNA, the CDR3 is TGTGCCAGCACACCCAGGACCCCGACCTGGGAGACCCAGTACTTC.

The gene calls are TRBV4-2 and TRBJ2-3, with TRBD1 as a possible D gene (5 bases). The CDR3 runs to 16 residues. Trimming shortened V by 0 bases and J by 1 base, and 11 bases separated the two germline ends. Germline V gives CDR1 LGHNA, CDR2 YNFKEQ. DNA for the CDR3: TGTGCCAGCAGCCAAGATGGGGCTCTTGGCACAGATACGCAGTATTTT. The encoded protein is CASSQDGALGTDTQYF.

The chain recombines TRBV7-9 with TRBJ2-3, with TRBD2 identical over 9 bases. The CDR3 runs 16 residues. CDR1 and CDR2 (germline): SEHNR, FQNEAQ (reference sequence). V dropped 6 bases and J dropped 6; count of bases not matched to a gene: 13. CDR3 sequence: CASRNTASGNGDTQYF. For the CDR3, the DNA is TGTGCCAGCAGGAACACGGCTAGCGGGAATGGGGATACGCAGTATTTT.

The rearrangement joins TRBV28 to TRBJ2-7; D uncertain. Germline V gives CDR1 MDHEN, CDR2 SYDVKM. This CDR3 spans 13 amino acids. V was cut by 3 bases and J by 0 bases, with 6 bases left in between. The DNA of the CDR3 is TGTGCCAGCAGTTTGGGGTACTCCTACGAGCAGTACTTC. Amino acids: CASSLGYSYEQYF.

The rearrangement uses TRBV30 and TRBJ2-7; 10 nucleotides align to TRBD1. The trim removed 2 bases at V and 6 bases at J, leaving 4 bases unmatched. CDR1 and CDR2 (germline): GTSNPN, SVGIG (reference sequence). This CDR3 comprises 13 residues. Here the CDR3 DNA reads TGTGCCTGGAGTCGGGACAGGGGTAGCGAGCAGTACTTC. This gives the protein CAWSRDRGSEQYF. The full variable domain, its missing parts supplied by reference TRBV30 and TRBJ2-7, is SQTIHQWPATLVQPVGSPLSLECTVEGTSNPNLYWYRQAAGRGLQLLFYSVGIGQISSEVPQNLSASRPQDRQFILSSKKLLLSDSGFYLCAWSRDRGSEQYFGPGTRLTVT.

The chain joins TRBV6-2 or TRBV6-3 to TRBJ1-5; 10 positions agree with TRBD1. Germline V lookup: CDR1 MNHEY, CDR2 SVGEGT. The CDR3 extends over 16 amino acids. Trimming took 4 bases from V and 2 from J; bases not matched to a gene: 5. The CDR3 region is CASSFSGTGGNQPQHF. The CDR3 DNA follows: TGTGCCAGCAGTTTCTCCGGGACAGGGGGCAATCAGCCCCAGCATTTT.

The CDR3 sequence: CASSPSGFSYEQYF. Here the CDR3 DNA reads TGTGCCAGCAGTCCCAGTGGTTTCTCCTACGAGCAGTACTTC. V and J are TRBV27 and TRBJ2-7; D not certain. With 5 bases removed from V and 0 bases from J, the gap between germline ends came to 11 bases. The CDR3 runs 14 residues. The V gene's germline CDR1 is MNHEY and CDR2 SMNVEV (reference sequence).

This chain uses TRBV5-4 with TRBJ1-3; possible D gene TRBD1, 5 bases. The CDR3 sequence is 14 residues long. The germline V gene has CDR1 SGHNT and CDR2 YYREEE (reference sequence). V lost 4 bases to trimming and J lost 0 bases, with 8 bases between them. The CDR3 sequence: CASSKGISGNTIYF. CDR3 DNA: TGTGCCAGCAGCAAGGGGATCTCTGGAAACACCATATATTTT.

CDR3 bases: TGTGCCAGCAGCCCCCCGGGACTAGCGGAATACAATGAGCAGTTCTTC. It is translated as CASSPPGLAEYNEQFF. The gene calls are TRBV2 and TRBJ2-1; 11 nucleotides agree with TRBD2. This CDR3 spans 16 amino acids. Germline lookup yields CDR1 SNHLY and CDR2 FYNNEI. J lost 4 bases, V lost 6 bases, and 8 bases had no gene match.

This clone was seen a handful of times. The chain joins TRBV5-6 to TRBJ2-1, with D hard to call. From germline, CDR1 is SGHDT and CDR2 YYEEEE. V lost 2 bases to trimming and J lost 5 bases, with 2 bases between them. The CDR3 length is 11 residues. The CDR3 is CASSFDNEQFF. CDR3 in DNA: TGTGCCAGCAGCTTCGACAATGAGCAGTTCTTC.

The chain joins TRBV11-2 to TRBJ2-3; TRBD1 matches at 7 bases. The CDR3 is made up of 17 amino acids. V lost 1 base, J lost 1 base, and 8 bases stayed unmatched. From germline, CDR1 is SGHAT and CDR2 FQNNGV. Written as DNA, the CDR3 is TGTGCCAGCAGCTTAGGAACAGGGGTGGGTGGCACAGATACGCAGTATTTT. Its protein is CASSLGTGVGGTDTQYF. The full variable domain, with the rest looked up from reference TRBV11-2 and TRBJ2-3, is EAGVAQSPRYKIIEKRQSVAFWCNPISGHATLYWYQQILGQGPKLLIQFQNNGVVDDSQLPKDRFSAERLKGVDSTLKIQPAKLEDSAVYLCASSLGTGVGGTDTQYFGPGTRLTVL.

The CDR3, as DNA: TGTGCCAGCAGCCAAAGGGACAGGGGAAAAATTGGCTACACCTTC. It is translated as CASSQRDRGKIGYTF. V gene TRBV7-9 combines with J gene TRBJ1-2, with 10 bases aligning to TRBD1. With V trimmed by 5 bases and J by 7 bases, 10 bases remained unmatched. Per the germline V gene, CDR1 is SEHNR and CDR2 is FQNEAQ (reference sequence). This CDR3 has 15 amino acids.

CDR3 region: CASRPRGNGELFF. The CDR3 region has the DNA TGTGCCAGCAGGCCTCGGGGTAACGGGGAGCTGTTTTTT. This chain uses TRBV28 with TRBJ2-2; D is possibly TRBD2 (5 bases). The CDR3 contains 13 residues. CDR1 is MDHEN, CDR2 SYDVKM, per germline. V lost 6 bases to trimming and J lost 7 bases, with 12 bases between them. The full variable domain, completed using reference TRBV28 and TRBJ2-2, is DVKVTQSSRYLVKRTGEKVFLECVQDMDHENMFWYRQDPGLGLRLIYFSYDVKMKEKGDIPEGYSVSREKKERFSLILESASTNQTSMYLCASRPRGNGELFFGEGSRLTVL.

The rearrangement uses TRBV10-1 and TRBJ2-5, with 10 nucleotides matching TRBD2. The germline CDR1 and CDR2 sequences are WNHNN and SYGVQD (reference sequence). The ends lost 0 bases at V and 9 bases at J; junction bases unmatched: 13. The CDR3 has 17 amino acids. CDR3: CASSESIGTSDLRAQYF. In DNA form, the CDR3 reads TGCGCCAGCAGTGAGTCGATTGGGACTAGCGATTTAAGGGCCCAGTACTTC.

The J gene is TRBJ2-5, the V gene TRBV21-1; the table assigns TRBD1, which was not confirmed against the DNA. TRBV21-1 is a pseudogene locus. The CDR3 has 20 amino acids. CDR3 sequence (DNA): TGTGCCAGCAGCAAAGGGTACCAAACCTCGGGACAGCGCGTAAAAGAGACCCAGTACTTC. Translating it yields CASSKGYQTSGQRVKETQYF.

The chain uses TRBV7-8 and TRBJ1-1; a weak D match, TRBD1 (5 bases). Germline V gene data show CDR1 as SGHVS and CDR2 as FQNEAQ. Trimming took off 1 base at V and 3 bases at J, with 15 bases between the two ends. The length of the CDR3 is 16 residues. The CDR3 DNA reads as TGTGCCAGCAGCTTAGAGGGGCAGGGTTGGGACACTGAAGCTTTCTTT. Translated: CASSLEGQGWDTEAFF.

The rearrangement joins TRBV15 to TRBJ2-1; D not certain. This CDR3 comprises 15 residues. V lost 0 bases to trimming and J lost 3 bases, with 9 bases between them. Looked up from germline, CDR1 is LNHNV and CDR2 is YYDKDF (reference sequence). CDR3 coding DNA: TGTGCCACCAGCAGAGACCGGGCCAACTACAATGAGCAGTTCTTC. It yields the protein CATSRDRANYNEQFF.

This rearrangement joins TRBV6-2 or TRBV6-3 to TRBJ2-2, with 9 bases that match TRBD1. Germline trimming cut 5 bases from V and 5 bases from J; bases unmatched to any gene: 6. The CDR3 has 15 residues. Germline CDR1 and CDR2: MNHEY and SVGEGT. CDR3 protein: CASSPRQGGTGELFF. The CDR3 coding sequence is TGTGCCAGCAGTCCCCGACAGGGGGGGACCGGGGAGCTGTTTTTT.

This chain uses TRBV7-2 with TRBJ2-3; D not certain. CDR3 length equals 13 residues. Trimming removed 5 bases at V and 2 bases at J, with 8 bases between. Germline values: CDR1 SGHTA, CDR2 FQGNSA. The CDR3 nucleotides read TGTGCCAGCAGCGCCGGCCACACAGATACGCAGTATTTT. Protein: CASSAGHTDTQYF.